This passage covers 28 T cell receptor beta chains from one sample sequenced in a study of STAT5B mutations in CD4+ large granular lymphocyte leukemia. The data were produced by immunoSEQ multiplex PCR, yet TCRdb's version contains in-frame clones alone and is incomplete. The repertoire holds 35,000 or so clones, with approximately 88% as singletons. The sample consisted of CD4+ T cells from blood buffy coats. The receptors originated from a human donor in good health.

The rearrangement joins TRBV7-6 to TRBJ2-2; D might be TRBD1 (5 bases). V lost 2 bases and J 5 bases, leaving 6 bases between the germline ends. Looked up from germline, CDR1 is SGHVS and CDR2 is FNYEAQ. The CDR3 sequence is 13 residues long. The CDR3 region has the DNA TGTGCCAGCAGCTTACAGGGAACCGGGGAGCTGTTTTTT. It is translated as CASSLQGTGELFF.

The rearrangement joins TRBV25-1 to TRBJ2-3, with TRBD2 matching 7 bases. V trimming: 6 bases; J trimming: 4 bases; junction bases outside the gene matches: 13. Germline CDR1 reads MGHDK; CDR2 reads SYGVNS. The CDR3 runs 16 residues. Written as DNA, the CDR3 is TGTGCCAGCAGCGTCTCCTGGGGCGGGGGAGCAGATACGCAGTATTTT. It encodes CASSVSWGGGADTQYF.

This chain uses TRBV28 with TRBJ1-2; D gene uncertain. This CDR3 spans 14 amino acids. CDR1 is MDHEN, CDR2 SYDVKM, per germline. Trimming removed 6 bases at V and 2 bases at J, with 13 bases between. For the CDR3, the DNA is TGTGCCAGCAGCCCCCTCCTGGAGAACTATGGCTACACCTTC. Amino acid sequence: CASSPLLENYGYTF.

V gene TRBV18 combines with J gene TRBJ2-7; D unclear. V was trimmed by 2 bases and J by 1 base, leaving 12 bases between them. Germline values: CDR1 KGHSH, CDR2 LQKENI. The CDR3 loop spans 15 amino acids. CDR3 region: CASSPAPGASYEQYF. CDR3 DNA: TGTGCCAGCTCACCAGCCCCTGGCGCTTCCTACGAGCAGTACTTC. The complete variable domain, with remaining parts taken from reference TRBV18 and TRBJ2-7, reads NAGVMQNPRHLVRRRGQEARLRCSPMKGHSHVYWYRQLPEEGLKFMVYLQKENIIDESGMPKERFSAEFPKEGPSILRIQQVVRGDSAAYFCASSPAPGASYEQYFGPGTRLTVT.

The chain combines TRBV7-9 with TRBJ1-4; D gene uncertain. Deletions cut 5 bases from V and 8 bases from J, with 9 bases between. The CDR3 sequence is 12 residues long. From germline, CDR1 is SEHNR and CDR2 FQNEAQ (reference sequence). The CDR3 loop reads CASSRPGEKLFF. In nucleotides, the CDR3 is TGTGCCAGCAGCCGGCCGGGGGAAAAACTGTTTTTT.

This sequence joins TRBV11-3 and TRBJ2-1; 7 bases agree with TRBD2. Germline values: CDR1 SGHNT, CDR2 YENEEA. V shed 0 bases and J 1 base; nucleotides not matched to a gene: 9. CDR3 length equals 18 residues. CDR3 in amino acids: CASSLDQGGSASYNEQFF. CDR3 sequence (DNA): TGTGCCAGCAGCTTAGATCAAGGCGGGAGTGCTTCCTACAATGAGCAGTTCTTC.

The chain is built from TRBV5-6 and TRBJ1-4; 7 bases line up with TRBD1. CDR1 and CDR2 (germline): SGHDT, YYEEEE. Trimming removed 5 bases from V and 6 bases from J; junction bases left unmatched: 16. The CDR3 sequence is 17 residues long. The CDR3, as DNA: TGTGCCAGCAGATCGGGACCCGGACAGGCAGCGGATGAAAAACTGTTTTTT. This encodes CASRSGPGQAADEKLFF.

This rearrangement joins TRBV4-3 to TRBJ1-3; D gene ambiguous. The V end lost 4 bases, the J end lost 0 bases, and 13 bases lay between the germline ends. Germline V gene lookup returns CDR1 LGHNA and CDR2 YSLEER. The CDR3 is 16 residues long. The CDR3 DNA is TGCGCCAGCAGCCGGGCAAAGGGCTCCTCTGGAAACACCATATATTTT. This translates into CASSRAKGSSGNTIYF.

This sequence joins TRBV5-1 and TRBJ1-3; tentative D call: TRBD1 (5 bases). The CDR3 loop spans 14 amino acids. V shed 1 base and J shed 5 bases, with 10 bases lying between them. Germline loops: CDR1 SGHRS, CDR2 YFSETQ. This chain's CDR3 is CASSLQGERNTIYF. The CDR3 DNA follows: TGCGCCAGCAGCTTGCAAGGGGAAAGAAACACCATATATTTT.

The rearrangement joins TRBV6-5 to TRBJ2-7; a weak D match, TRBD2 (5 bases). V lost 7 bases to trimming and J lost 2 bases, with 15 bases between them. In germline, CDR1 is MNHEY, CDR2 SVGAGI. The CDR3 consists of 14 residues. CDR3 nucleotides: TGTGCCAGCAAACTCGGGGTCCCCGCCTACGAGCAGTACTTC. Its translation is CASKLGVPAYEQYF.

The chain links TRBV4-2 to TRBJ2-7; 9 positions match TRBD2. Germline lookup yields CDR1 LGHNA and CDR2 YNFKEQ. Trimming cost V 5 bases and J 6 bases; bases outside gene matches: 14. This CDR3 region has 16 residues. The DNA for the CDR3 is TGTGCCAGCAGCGGCTTTCAAAGAGCGGGAGGTCGCGAGCAGTACTTC. Translation gives CASSGFQRAGGREQYF.

The chain uses TRBV5-1 and TRBJ1-2, with D unresolved. The CDR3 loop spans 13 amino acids. V was trimmed by 4 bases and J by 8 bases, leaving 15 bases between them. Germline CDR1 reads SGHRS; CDR2 reads YFSETQ. The CDR3 region is CASSTSDVYGYTF. The CDR3, as DNA: TGCGCCAGCAGCACCTCTGATGTCTACGGCTACACCTTC. The whole variable domain, remainder taken from reference TRBV5-1 and TRBJ1-2, is KAGVTQTPRYLIKTRGQQVTLSCSPISGHRSVSWYQQTPGQGLQFLFEYFSETQRNKGNFPGRFSGRQFSNSRSEMNVSTLELGDSALYLCASSTSDVYGYTFGSGTRLTVV.

This chain links TRBV7-2 with TRBJ2-1; tentative D call: TRBD2 (6 bases). The CDR3 totals 15 residues. Trimming took off 5 bases at V and 0 bases at J, with 11 bases between the two ends. Germline loops: CDR1 SGHTA, CDR2 FQGNSA. Here the CDR3 reads CASSLHGGSYNEQFF. In nucleotides, the CDR3 is TGTGCCAGCAGCCTCCACGGGGGCTCCTACAATGAGCAGTTCTTC.

V gene TRBV6-6 combines with J gene TRBJ1-5; 12 nucleotides align to TRBD1. The CDR3 consists of 16 residues. V shed 5 bases and J 2 bases; nucleotides not matched to a gene: 4. Germline V gives CDR1 MNHNY, CDR2 SVGAGI (reference sequence). CDR3 DNA sequence: TGTGCCAGCAGTGGAGGGACAGGGGGCGGCAATCAGCCCCAGCATTTT. Translated: CASSGGTGGGNQPQHF.

The gene calls are TRBV5-1 and TRBJ2-1; 9 nucleotides match TRBD1. CDR3 length: 15 amino acids. The V gene's germline CDR1 is SGHRS and CDR2 YFSETQ. The J segment lost 9 bases and the V segment lost 3 bases, leaving 10 bases of the junction unmatched. CDR3 nucleotides: TGCGCCAGCAGCTCCTCGGGACAGGGATCCCGTGAGCAGTTCTTC. This gives the protein CASSSSGQGSREQFF.

The count of this clone is one. J is TRBJ1-5 and V is TRBV5-5; unclear D gene. Germline V lookup: CDR1 SGHKS, CDR2 YYEKEE (reference sequence). The length of the CDR3 is 12 residues. Trimming left V 1 base short and J 3 bases short, with 2 bases between. The CDR3 sequence: CASSLPNQPQHF. The CDR3 DNA reads TGTGCCAGCAGCTTGCCCAATCAGCCCCAGCATTTT. The full variable domain, with the rest looked up from reference TRBV5-5 and TRBJ1-5, is DAGVTQSPTHLIKTRGQQVTLRCSPISGHKSVSWYQQVLGQGPQFIFQYYEKEERGRGNFPDRFSARQFPNYSSELNVNALLLGDSALYLCASSLPNQPQHFGDGTRLSIL.

The chain joins TRBV11-3 to TRBJ1-1, with 7 bases identical to TRBD1. Germline values: CDR1 SGHNT, CDR2 YENEEA. V gave up 10 bases and J gave up 1 base; unmatched junction bases: 6. This CDR3 contains 13 residues. The CDR3 protein is CAIGGGRNTEAFF. The CDR3, as DNA: TGTGCCATAGGAGGGGGCAGGAACACTGAAGCTTTCTTT.

The V and J genes are TRBV19 and TRBJ1-2; D is undetermined. Germline assignment: CDR1 LNHDA and CDR2 SQIVND (reference sequence). The V end lost 3 bases, the J end lost 7 bases, and 15 bases lay between the germline ends. The CDR3 loop spans 14 amino acids. CDR3 nucleotides: TGTGCCAGTAGTATTGTTCAGGACCGGCGTGGCTACACCTTC. It encodes CASSIVQDRRGYTF.

This chain links TRBV4-2 with TRBJ1-3; TRBD1 aligns across 7 bases. This CDR3 is built from 14 residues. In germline, CDR1 is LGHNA, CDR2 YNFKEQ. The V segment lost 6 bases and the J segment 6 bases; nucleotides outside the gene matches: 8. In DNA form, the CDR3 reads TGTGCCAGCAGTCTCGGACAGGTGGAAAACACCATATATTTT. Translation: CASSLGQVENTIYF.

The V call is TRBV29-1, the J call TRBJ2-1; D uncertain. Trimming left V 7 bases short and J 7 bases short, with 20 bases between. Germline assignment: CDR1 SQVTM and CDR2 ANQGSEA. The CDR3 is 14 amino acids. Written as DNA, the CDR3 is TGCAGCGCCCTCGGTGGGGAAGTCCAAAATGAGCAGTTCTTC. Translated, it gives CSALGGEVQNEQFF.

The chain is built from TRBV7-6 and TRBJ1-4; D is perhaps TRBD1 (5 bases). Germline CDR1 and CDR2: SGHVS and FNYEAQ. The CDR3 spans 15 residues. Trimming took 6 bases from V and 8 from J, leaving 19 bases between them. This CDR3 is CASSPAQGGGEKLFF. The CDR3, as DNA: TGTGCCAGCAGTCCAGCCCAGGGAGGAGGAGAAAAACTGTTTTTT.

This clone was found a few times. This chain links TRBV6-5 with TRBJ1-6, with D unclear. The CDR3 has 15 amino acids. Per germline, CDR1 MNHEY and CDR2 SVGAGI. V was cut by 6 bases and J by 7 bases, with 16 bases left in between. Written as DNA, the CDR3 is TGTGCCAGCAGACTAGCTAATTTGGTAAATTCACCCCTCCACTTT. Encoded protein: CASRLANLVNSPLHF.

A few counts support this clone. The genes are TRBV18 and TRBJ1-3; D gene unclear. Trimming left V 3 bases short and J 0 bases short, with 9 bases between. The germline CDR1 and CDR2 sequences are KGHSH and LQKENI. The CDR3 runs to 15 residues. CDR3 region: CASSPTRSSGNTIYF. As DNA, the CDR3 is TGTGCCAGCTCACCCACGAGGAGCTCTGGAAACACCATATATTTT.

V usage is TRBV7-9 and J usage is TRBJ1-2, with a weak D call TRBD1 (6 bases). Germline CDR1 reads SEHNR; CDR2 reads FQNEAQ (reference sequence). V dropped 4 bases and J dropped 7 bases, with 13 bases sitting between them. This CDR3 region has 13 residues. CDR3 sequence reads: CASSSGDRSGYTF. The CDR3 nucleotides read TGTGCCAGCAGCTCTGGAGACAGGTCTGGCTACACCTTC.

The chain has TRBV7-2 and TRBJ1-1; D may be TRBD1 (6 bases). The CDR3 loop spans 14 amino acids. Germline V gives CDR1 SGHTA, CDR2 FQGNSA. V lost 7 bases, J lost 3 bases, and 15 bases lay in between. The CDR3 is CASTSTGGHTEAFF. DNA for the CDR3: TGTGCCAGCACTTCTACGGGGGGCCACACTGAAGCTTTCTTT.

The gene calls are TRBV10-1 and TRBJ2-1; 15 positions agree with TRBD2. J gave up 8 bases and V 8 bases, and 4 bases lay outside the gene matches. Germline V lookup: CDR1 WNHNN, CDR2 SYGVQD (reference sequence). The CDR3 spans 14 residues. Here the CDR3 DNA reads TGCGCCAGCTCGTGGACTAGCGGGGGGGATGAGCAGTTCTTC. The encoded protein is CASSWTSGGDEQFF.

The chain is built from TRBV30 and TRBJ1-5; D uncertain. V was cut by 1 base and J by 6 bases, with 7 bases left in between. The CDR3 runs to 12 residues. Germline V gives CDR1 GTSNPN, CDR2 SVGIG (reference sequence). CDR3 in DNA: TGTGCCTGGAGTGACTCTGGTCAGCCCCAGCATTTT. It translates to CAWSDSGQPQHF.

The chain couples TRBV21-1 to TRBJ2-3; TRBD2, the table's D call, was not compared with the DNA. TRBV21-1 is listed as a pseudogene. CDR3 length: 12 residues. DNA of the CDR3: TGTGCCAGCAGCCTACGATCAGATACGCAGTATTTT. It codes for CASSLRSDTQYF.